This T cell receptor (beta chain) was found in a study of shared clonotypes between healthy human individuals. Across the whole study: Donors, aged 18 to 49, were a couple of women and three men. Three CD4 naive, three CD4 memory, two CD8 naive and one CD8 memory plate were used per donor.

CDR1 KGHSH and CDR2 LQKENI come from the germline V gene. The germline V and J ends were trimmed by 2 bases and 5 bases, with 15 bases remaining between them. This CDR3 comprises 15 residues. Remarks on this clone: The antigen remains unidentified.

The method was immunoSEQ multiplex PCR; TCRdb's version includes in-frame clones alone and lacks a portion of them. Altogether more than 2,000,000 clones are present, approximately 93% being singletons, with the ten largest covering approximately 0.4%. Study-wide findings and caveats: Generation of non-shared clonotypes was less probable than generation of clonotypes shared by all four donors.

The sample consisted of naive CD4+ T cells from PBMCs. The subset: CD45RA+ positively selected. This receptor was taken from a young man in good health. Some clones in this sample may be carry-over from other donors' samples. The V and J genes are TRBV18 and TRBJ1-1; TRBD1 is a possible D gene (5 bases). This chain's CDR3 is CASSPSQGPMTEAFF. The CDR3 nucleotides read TGTGCCAGCTCACCATCGCAGGGCCCCATGACTGAAGCTTTCTTT.